The rows below give T cell receptor beta chains drawn from one sample of a study of blood T cell repertoires in COVID-19. Using immunoSEQ multiplex PCR, the repertoire was profiled, and TCRdb retains in-frame clones only, with some absent. The data contain over 120,000 clones, 75% to 85% of them seen just once; the ten biggest clones take up under 6%. The sequenced sample was peripheral blood. The source is a woman older than 75 with active or convalescent COVID-19. Each CDR3 is given with its conserved first and last residue. The order of the fields is V gene, J gene, CDR3 protein.

V: TRBV9
J: TRBJ2-2
CDR3: CASSSLAGGFGELFF

V: TRBV28
J: TRBJ1-1
CDR3: CASSYQNYLSEAFF

V: TRBV5-1
J: TRBJ2-1
CDR3: CASSSWGENEQFF

V: TRBV19
J: TRBJ1-2
CDR3: CASTGQGAVYGYTF

V: TRBV30
J: TRBJ1-1
CDR3: CAWSKTGGLNTEAFF

V: TRBV19
J: TRBJ2-3
CDR3: CASSSRLAANTQYF

V: TRBV10-3
J: TRBJ1-5
CDR3: CASRTVGQPQHF

V: TRBV18
J: TRBJ2-1
CDR3: CASSPYLSNEQFF

V: TRBV5-6
J: TRBJ2-6
CDR3: CASRRTDTGANVLTF

V: TRBV3-1/TRBV3-2
J: TRBJ1-5
CDR3: CASSQWGVSNQPQHF

V: TRBV2
J: TRBJ2-1
CDR3: CASRTKGTGGYNEQFF

V: TRBV19
J: TRBJ1-5
CDR3: CASRRQALDNNQPQHF

V: TRBV7-9
J: TRBJ2-7
CDR3: CASSSGQAEQYF

V: TRBV11-3
J: TRBJ2-1
CDR3: CASSLGGSRNNEQFF

V: TRBV5-8
J: TRBJ2-2
CDR3: CASSLNKGLKNTGELFF

V: TRBV4-1
J: TRBJ1-1
CDR3: CASSQDRRGRGHEAFF

V: TRBV11-2
J: TRBJ1-3
CDR3: CASSPLRQGTGNTIYF

V: TRBV3-1/TRBV3-2
J: TRBJ1-2
CDR3: CASSTRGGGYTF

V: TRBV29-1
J: TRBJ2-4
CDR3: CSGRTSGLAKNIQYF

V: TRBV30
J: TRBJ2-3
CDR3: CAWTTKDTQYF

V: TRBV29-1
J: TRBJ1-1
CDR3: CSGSRQGNTEAFF

V: TRBV13
J: TRBJ2-1
CDR3: CASSGGLAGAGREQFF

V: TRBV5-5
J: TRBJ2-2
CDR3: CASSLSEGITGELFF

V: TRBV19
J: TRBJ2-1
CDR3: CASSTTSGGSHEQFF

V: TRBV11-1
J: TRBJ1-1
CDR3: CASSRDHRGRNTEAFF

V: TRBV7-3
J: TRBJ1-2
CDR3: CASSFSGTGAYGYTF

V: TRBV4-1
J: TRBJ2-1
CDR3: CASSQGPTSGGWNEQFF

V: TRBV4-3
J: TRBJ2-7
CDR3: CASSHEWQVYEQYF

V: TRBV2
J: TRBJ1-2
CDR3: CASLRQGRGYTF

V: TRBV11-2
J: TRBJ1-4
CDR3: CASSLGAVLGEKLFF

V: TRBV18
J: TRBJ2-5
CDR3: CASSPRLASGGGETQYF

V: TRBV2
J: TRBJ2-7
CDR3: CASSEHLAGSQQYF

V: TRBV11-3
J: TRBJ2-3
CDR3: CASSGQKSTDTQYF

V: TRBV5-1
J: TRBJ2-1
CDR3: CASSFQGFYNEQFF

V: TRBV19
J: TRBJ2-5
CDR3: CASSISGTSGGFTKETQYF

V: TRBV30
J: TRBJ2-2
CDR3: CAWSWTGRNTGELFF

V: TRBV7-8
J: TRBJ2-1
CDR3: CASSLVAGGQFNEQFF

V: TRBV5-4
J: TRBJ1-2
CDR3: CASSDSNYGYTF